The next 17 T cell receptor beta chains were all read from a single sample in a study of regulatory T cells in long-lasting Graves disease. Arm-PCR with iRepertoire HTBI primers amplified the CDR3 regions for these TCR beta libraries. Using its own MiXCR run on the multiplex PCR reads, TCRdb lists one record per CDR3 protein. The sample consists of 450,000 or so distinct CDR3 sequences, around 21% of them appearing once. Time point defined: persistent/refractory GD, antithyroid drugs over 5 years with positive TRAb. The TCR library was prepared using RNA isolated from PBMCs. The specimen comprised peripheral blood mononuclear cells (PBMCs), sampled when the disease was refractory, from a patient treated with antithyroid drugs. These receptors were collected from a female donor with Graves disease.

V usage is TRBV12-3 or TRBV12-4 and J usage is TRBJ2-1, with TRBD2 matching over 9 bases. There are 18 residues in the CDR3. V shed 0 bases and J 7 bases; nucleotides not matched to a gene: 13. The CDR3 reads CASSLAFGSGRRPNEQFF. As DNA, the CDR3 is TGTGCCAGCAGTTTAGCGTTTGGTAGCGGGAGAAGACCTAATGAGCAGTTCTTC.

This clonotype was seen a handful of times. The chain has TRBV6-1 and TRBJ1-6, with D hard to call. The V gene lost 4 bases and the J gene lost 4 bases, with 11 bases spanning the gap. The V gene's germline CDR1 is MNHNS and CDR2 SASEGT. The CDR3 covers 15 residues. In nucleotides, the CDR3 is TGTGCCAGCAGTGCCCTGACCGTTTATAATTCACCCCTCCACTTT. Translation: CASSALTVYNSPLHF.

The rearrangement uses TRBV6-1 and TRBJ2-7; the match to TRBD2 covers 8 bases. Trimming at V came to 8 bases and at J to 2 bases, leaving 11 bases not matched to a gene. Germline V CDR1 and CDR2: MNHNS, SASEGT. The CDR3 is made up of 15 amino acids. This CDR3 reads CASHSGGRSPYEQYF. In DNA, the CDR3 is TGTGCCAGCCACAGTGGCGGGAGGAGCCCCTACGAGCAGTACTTC.

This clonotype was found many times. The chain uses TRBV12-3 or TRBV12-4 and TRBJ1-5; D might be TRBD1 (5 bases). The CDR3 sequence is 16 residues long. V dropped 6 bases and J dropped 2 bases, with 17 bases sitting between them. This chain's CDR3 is CASRDGRRGRNQPQHF. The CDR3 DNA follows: TGTGCCAGCAGGGACGGCCGGAGGGGCCGCAATCAGCCCCAGCATTTT.

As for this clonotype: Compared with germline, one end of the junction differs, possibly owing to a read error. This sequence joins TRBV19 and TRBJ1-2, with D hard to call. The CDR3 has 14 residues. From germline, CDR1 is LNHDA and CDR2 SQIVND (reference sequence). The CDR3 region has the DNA TGCGCCAGCAGCCAAACTGAAGAGGGCTATGGCTACACCTTC. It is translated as CASSQTEEGYGYTF.

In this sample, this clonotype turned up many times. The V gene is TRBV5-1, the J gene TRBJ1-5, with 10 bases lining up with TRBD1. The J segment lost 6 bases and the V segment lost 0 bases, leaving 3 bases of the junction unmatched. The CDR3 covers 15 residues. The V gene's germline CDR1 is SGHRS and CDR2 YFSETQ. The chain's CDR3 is CASSLGTGGFQPQHF. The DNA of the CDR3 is TGCGCCAGCAGCTTGGGGACAGGGGGTTTTCAGCCCCAGCATTTT. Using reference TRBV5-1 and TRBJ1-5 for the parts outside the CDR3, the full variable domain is KAGVTQTPRYLIKTRGQQVTLSCSPISGHRSVSWYQQTPGQGLQFLFEYFSETQRNKGNFPGRFSGRQFSNSRSEMNVSTLELGDSALYLCASSLGTGGFQPQHFGDGTRLSIL.

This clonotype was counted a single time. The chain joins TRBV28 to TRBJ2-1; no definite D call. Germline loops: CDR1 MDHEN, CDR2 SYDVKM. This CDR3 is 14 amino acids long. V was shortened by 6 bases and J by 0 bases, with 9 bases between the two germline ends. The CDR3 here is CASRGFSSYNEQFF. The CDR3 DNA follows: TGTGCCAGCAGGGGGTTCAGCTCCTACAATGAGCAGTTCTTC.

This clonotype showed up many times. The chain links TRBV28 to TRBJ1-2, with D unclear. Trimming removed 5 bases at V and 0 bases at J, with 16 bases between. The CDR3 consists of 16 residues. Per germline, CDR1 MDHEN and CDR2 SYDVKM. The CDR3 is CASSKNGISTNYGYTF. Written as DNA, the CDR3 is TGTGCCAGCAGTAAGAACGGGATTTCTACTAACTATGGCTACACCTTC.

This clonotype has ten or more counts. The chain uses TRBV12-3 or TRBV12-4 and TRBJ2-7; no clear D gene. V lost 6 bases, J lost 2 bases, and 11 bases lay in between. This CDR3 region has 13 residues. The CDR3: CASRPHVTYEQYF. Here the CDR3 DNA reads TGTGCCAGCAGACCCCACGTAACCTACGAGCAGTACTTC.

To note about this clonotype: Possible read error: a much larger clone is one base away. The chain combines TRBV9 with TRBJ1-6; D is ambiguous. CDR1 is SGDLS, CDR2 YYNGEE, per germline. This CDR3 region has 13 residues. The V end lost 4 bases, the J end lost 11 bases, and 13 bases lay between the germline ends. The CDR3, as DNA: TGTGCCAGCAGCCAAACCTGGAATCCACCCCTCCACTTT. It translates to CASSQTWNPPLHF. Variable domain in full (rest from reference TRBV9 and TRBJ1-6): DSGVTQTPKHLITATGQRVTLRCSPRSGDLSVYWYQQSLDQGLQFLIQYYNGEERAKGNILERFSAQQFPDLHSELNLSSLELGDSALYFCASSQTWNPPLHFGNGTRLTVT.

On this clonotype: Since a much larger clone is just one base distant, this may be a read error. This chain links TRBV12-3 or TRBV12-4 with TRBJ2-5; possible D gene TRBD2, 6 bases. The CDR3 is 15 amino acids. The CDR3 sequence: CASSSRETPQETLYF. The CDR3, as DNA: TGTGCCAGCAGTTCTCGGGAGACACCACAAGAGACCCTGTACTTC.

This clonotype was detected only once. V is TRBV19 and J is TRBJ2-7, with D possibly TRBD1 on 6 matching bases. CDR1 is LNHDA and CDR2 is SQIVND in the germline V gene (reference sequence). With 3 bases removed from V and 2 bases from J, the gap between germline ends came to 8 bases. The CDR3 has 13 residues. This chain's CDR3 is CASSIRDTYEQYF. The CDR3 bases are TGTGCCAGTAGTATCCGGGACACCTACGAGCAGTACTTC.

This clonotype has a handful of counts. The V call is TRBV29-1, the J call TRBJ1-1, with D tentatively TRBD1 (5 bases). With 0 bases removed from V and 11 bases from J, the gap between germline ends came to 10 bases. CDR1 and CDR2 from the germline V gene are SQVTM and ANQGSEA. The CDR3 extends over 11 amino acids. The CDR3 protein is CSVEEGEAAFF. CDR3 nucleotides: TGCAGCGTTGAAGAGGGGGAGGCGGCTTTCTTT.

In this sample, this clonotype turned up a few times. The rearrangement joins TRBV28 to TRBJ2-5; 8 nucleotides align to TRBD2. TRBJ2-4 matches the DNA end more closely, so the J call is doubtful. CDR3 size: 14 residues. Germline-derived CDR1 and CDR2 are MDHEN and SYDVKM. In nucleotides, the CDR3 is TGTGCCAGCGATATGGGGGGGGGGACTAGCATTCAGTACTTC. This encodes CASDMGGGTSIQYF.

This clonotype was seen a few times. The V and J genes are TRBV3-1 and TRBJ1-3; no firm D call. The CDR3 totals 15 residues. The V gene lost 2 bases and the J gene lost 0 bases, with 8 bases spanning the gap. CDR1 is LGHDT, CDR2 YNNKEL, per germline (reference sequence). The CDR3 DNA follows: TGTGCCAGCAGCCAATCGACAAGCTCTGGAAACACCATATATTTT. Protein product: CASSQSTSSGNTIYF.

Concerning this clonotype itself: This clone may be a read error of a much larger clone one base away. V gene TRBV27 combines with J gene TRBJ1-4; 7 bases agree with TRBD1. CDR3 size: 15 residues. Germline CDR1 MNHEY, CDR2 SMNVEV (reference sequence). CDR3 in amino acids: CANSSWDSLNEKLFF. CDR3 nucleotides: TGTGCCAACAGTTCATGGGACAGCCTTAATGAAAAACTGTTTTTT. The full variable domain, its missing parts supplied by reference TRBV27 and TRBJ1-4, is EAQVTQNPRYLITVTGKKLTVTCSQNMNHEYMSWYRQDPGLGLRQIYYSMNVEVTDKGDVPEGYKVSRKEKRNFPLILESPSPNQTSLYFCANSSWDSLNEKLFFGSGTQLSVL.

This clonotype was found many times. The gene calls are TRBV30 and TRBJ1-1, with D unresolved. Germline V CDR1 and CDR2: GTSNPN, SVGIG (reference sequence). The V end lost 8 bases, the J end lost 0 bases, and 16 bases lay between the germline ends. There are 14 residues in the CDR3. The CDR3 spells CAGDTASMNTEAFF. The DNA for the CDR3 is TGTGCCGGGGATACCGCATCCATGAACACTGAAGCTTTCTTT.